The 27 T cell receptor beta chains reported below all come from one sample, sequenced in a study of blood T cell repertoires in COVID-19. TCRdb keeps only in-frame clones here, not all; method: immunoSEQ multiplex PCR. The sample contains roughly 480,000 clones, roughly 87% of which appear only once. The specimen sequenced was peripheral blood. The receptors here all came from a man in his late teens or twenties with COVID-19, enrolled during active disease.

The V gene is TRBV5-1, the J gene TRBJ2-5; maybe TRBD1 (6 bases). CDR3 length equals 16 residues. The germline gives CDR1 SGHRS, CDR2 YFSETQ. V lost 0 bases and J 0 bases, leaving 12 bases between the germline ends. CDR3 DNA sequence: TGCGCCAGCAGCTTGGGGACAGAAAGTTACCAAGAGACCCAGTACTTC. It encodes CASSLGTESYQETQYF.

This clone has just one count. The CDR3: CASRHRGNLNTEAFF. DNA of the CDR3: TGTGCCAGCAGACACAGGGGCAATTTGAACACTGAAGCTTTCTTT. This chain links TRBV28 with TRBJ1-1; 7 bases align to TRBD1. With 6 bases clipped from V and 0 bases from J, the junction kept 7 bases outside the gene matches. This CDR3 is 15 amino acids long. CDR1 is MDHEN and CDR2 is SYDVKM in the germline V gene.

The J gene is TRBJ2-6, the V gene TRBV11-2, with 7 bases that match TRBD1. The germline CDR1 and CDR2 sequences are SGHAT and FQNNGV. Unmatched junction bases numbered 7, after V lost 4 bases and J lost 4 bases. This CDR3 is built from 16 residues. CDR3 region: CASSSTGVRGANVLTF. In DNA form, the CDR3 reads TGTGCCAGCAGCTCAACAGGGGTGAGAGGGGCCAACGTCCTGACTTTC.

The chain recombines TRBV19 with TRBJ2-2; 7 bases line up with TRBD1. The CDR3 is 17 residues long. Unmatched junction bases numbered 7, after V lost 0 bases and J lost 3 bases. Germline assignment: CDR1 LNHDA and CDR2 SQIVND (reference sequence). In DNA, the CDR3 is TGTGCCAGTAGTATAGATCCCGAGGGGGCGGACACCGGGGAGCTGTTTTTT. Protein sequence: CASSIDPEGADTGELFF.

This clone was seen a handful of times. The chain employs TRBV30 and TRBJ1-5; the match to TRBD1 covers 9 bases. V was clipped by 0 bases and J by 8 bases; unmatched bases: 5. The CDR3 runs to 14 residues. Germline V gives CDR1 GTSNPN, CDR2 SVGIG (reference sequence). CDR3 amino acids: CAWSVGTGMKPQHF. CDR3 coding DNA: TGTGCCTGGAGTGTAGGGACAGGGATGAAGCCCCAGCATTTT.

This sequence joins TRBV7-8 and TRBJ1-1, with a weak D call TRBD1 (5 bases). Germline loops: CDR1 SGHVS, CDR2 FQNEAQ. CDR3 size: 14 residues. Trimming took 5 bases from V and 6 from J, leaving 16 bases between them. DNA for the CDR3: TGTGCCAGCAGCGTTACCGGGGGAGTCGCTGAAGCTTTCTTT. Its translation: CASSVTGGVAEAFF.

This rearrangement joins TRBV14 to TRBJ2-1; 12 bases line up with TRBD2. The CDR3 is 15 amino acids. The V gene's germline CDR1 is SGHDN and CDR2 FVKESK. Trimming removed 6 bases from V and 4 bases from J; junction bases left unmatched: 4. CDR3 coding DNA: TGTGCCAGCAGTCTACTAGCGGGAGGATACAATGAGCAGTTCTTC. Its protein product is CASSLLAGGYNEQFF.

This sequence joins TRBV18 and TRBJ1-3; D call uncertain. CDR1 is KGHSH and CDR2 is LQKENI in the germline V gene. The CDR3 is 14 residues long. The V end lost 4 bases, the J end lost 0 bases, and 7 bases lay between the germline ends. CDR3: CASSHDNSGNTIYF. The CDR3 DNA reads TGTGCCAGCTCACACGACAACTCTGGAAACACCATATATTTT. Full variable domain (missing parts from reference TRBV18 and TRBJ1-3): NAGVMQNPRHLVRRRGQEARLRCSPMKGHSHVYWYRQLPEEGLKFMVYLQKENIIDESGMPKERFSAEFPKEGPSILRIQQVVRGDSAAYFCASSHDNSGNTIYFGEGSWLTVV.

The rearrangement links TRBV6-6 to TRBJ1-1, with D possibly being TRBD1 (5 bases). V was trimmed by 2 bases and J by 6 bases, leaving 7 bases between them. The CDR3 has 12 residues. The germline CDR1 and CDR2 sequences are MNHNY and SVGAGI (reference sequence). CDR3 protein: CASSYQGSEAFF. CDR3 nucleotide sequence: TGTGCCAGCAGTTACCAGGGTTCTGAAGCTTTCTTT.

CDR3 residues: CASSPFGVGDRSATNEKLFF. CDR3 in DNA: TGTGCCAGCAGTCCTTTTGGGGTTGGGGACAGGAGTGCAACTAATGAAAAACTGTTTTTT. The chain links TRBV27 to TRBJ1-4; 8 bases map to TRBD1. The CDR3 is 20 amino acids. Looked up from germline, CDR1 is MNHEY and CDR2 is SMNVEV (reference sequence). Germline trimming cut 5 bases from V and 0 bases from J; bases unmatched to any gene: 17. Drawing the rest from reference TRBV27 and TRBJ1-4, the complete variable domain is EAQVTQNPRYLITVTGKKLTVTCSQNMNHEYMSWYRQDPGLGLRQIYYSMNVEVTDKGDVPEGYKVSRKEKRNFPLILESPSPNQTSLYFCASSPFGVGDRSATNEKLFFGSGTQLSVL.

The rearrangement uses TRBV5-1 and TRBJ2-3; 7 bases align to TRBD1. This CDR3 region has 14 residues. Germline V gives CDR1 SGHRS, CDR2 YFSETQ. The V segment lost 4 bases and the J segment 6 bases; nucleotides outside the gene matches: 8. The CDR3 nucleotides are TGCGCCAGCAGCCTGGGACAGATCCCGGATACGCAGTATTTT. Residues: CASSLGQIPDTQYF.

In its sample, this clone was seen once. The V gene is TRBV7-9, the J gene TRBJ2-5; 9 nucleotides align to TRBD1. After removal of 4 bases from V and 4 bases from J, the junction contained 4 bases not matched to a gene. Germline CDR1 SEHNR, CDR2 FQNEAQ (reference sequence). This CDR3 is 14 amino acids long. The CDR3 is CASSSTGGGETQYF. In nucleotides, the CDR3 is TGTGCCAGCAGCTCGACAGGGGGGGGAGAGACCCAGTACTTC.

The J gene is TRBJ2-1, the V gene TRBV2; D is unclear. This CDR3 is 13 amino acids long. The germline V and J ends were trimmed by 6 bases and 10 bases, with 16 bases remaining between them. The germline CDR1 and CDR2 sequences are SNHLY and FYNNEI. CDR3 protein: CASSAPQRQEQFF. DNA for the CDR3: TGTGCCAGCAGCGCCCCCCAGCGCCAGGAGCAGTTCTTC.

This chain connects TRBV7-2 to TRBJ1-2, with a tentative D call TRBD1 (5 bases). CDR3 length: 14 amino acids. Between the trimmed V and J ends, which lost 1 base and 2 bases, there was a span of 8 bases. Germline V CDR1 and CDR2: SGHTA, FQGNSA. CDR3 in DNA: TGTGCCAGCAGCTTAGATAGACAGAACTATGGCTACACCTTC. Translation: CASSLDRQNYGYTF.

V usage is TRBV5-1 and J usage is TRBJ2-7; D might be TRBD2 (5 bases). V dropped 2 bases and J dropped 5 bases, with 11 bases sitting between them. The CDR3 is made up of 13 amino acids. CDR1 and CDR2 (germline): SGHRS, YFSETQ. CDR3 nucleotide sequence: TGCGCCAGCAGCTTTGGAGGAGTAAACGAGCAGTACTTC. Its protein is CASSFGGVNEQYF.

This chain links TRBV5-5 with TRBJ2-1; 9 nucleotides match TRBD2. Unmatched junction bases numbered 6, after V lost 4 bases and J lost 1 base. This CDR3 has 16 residues. Per germline, CDR1 SGHKS and CDR2 YYEKEE (reference sequence). The CDR3 nucleotides are TGTGCCAGCAGCACCTTTAGCGGGGGATCCTACAATGAGCAGTTCTTC. Translated: CASSTFSGGSYNEQFF.

The J gene is TRBJ2-3, the V gene TRBV21-1; the listed D gene, TRBD1, was not tested against the DNA. TRBV21-1 is an annotated pseudogene. The CDR3 is 16 residues long. The DNA for the CDR3 is TGTGCCAGCAGCAAAGACGTCGACAGCCCGACGAATACGCAGTATTTT. Translated, it gives CASSKDVDSPTNTQYF.

CDR3 bases: TGTGCCAGCCGACAGAGGAGCTATGGCTACACCTTC. This gives the protein CASRQRSYGYTF. J is TRBJ1-2 and V is TRBV7-3; D perhaps matches TRBD1 (5 bases). Germline CDR1 reads SGHTA; CDR2 reads FQGTGA. V dropped 8 bases and J dropped 4 bases, with 11 bases sitting between them. The length of the CDR3 is 12 residues.

This clone was observed once. CDR3 loop: CASSLDLGTEAFF. The CDR3, as DNA: TGTGCCAGCAGCTTAGATCTAGGCACTGAAGCTTTCTTT. The chain is built from TRBV11-2 and TRBJ1-1; D ambiguous. Between the trimmed V and J ends, which lost 0 bases and 4 bases, there was a span of 6 bases. Germline CDR1 and CDR2: SGHAT and FQNNGV. The length of the CDR3 is 13 residues.

This rearrangement joins TRBV9 to TRBJ2-6; D remains ambiguous. The germline V gene has CDR1 SGDLS and CDR2 YYNGEE. Trimming removed 3 bases at V and 0 bases at J, with 13 bases between. CDR3 size: 17 residues. CDR3 region: CASSAPTTVSGANVLTF. In DNA, the CDR3 is TGTGCCAGCAGCGCACCGACCACAGTCTCTGGGGCCAACGTCCTGACTTTC.

This rearrangement joins TRBV18 to TRBJ1-6, with 7 bases aligning to TRBD1. The ends lost 2 bases at V and 7 bases at J; junction bases unmatched: 8. Per the germline V gene, CDR1 is KGHSH and CDR2 is LQKENI. CDR3 length: 16 residues. The CDR3, as DNA: TGTGCCAGCTCACCAGATCGACAGGGAGCAAATTCACCCCTCCACTTT. Protein product: CASSPDRQGANSPLHF.

CDR3 protein: CATSRDHEQFF. Here the CDR3 DNA reads TGTGCCACCAGTCGTGATCATGAGCAGTTCTTC. V is TRBV19 and J is TRBJ2-1; D gene uncertain. Trimming stripped 10 bases from V and 8 bases from J, with 12 bases between. The CDR3 loop spans 11 amino acids. In germline, CDR1 is LNHDA, CDR2 SQIVND (reference sequence).

This clone turned up a few times. This chain connects TRBV10-3 to TRBJ2-3; D perhaps matches TRBD2 (5 bases). The CDR3 is made up of 15 amino acids. V dropped 8 bases and J dropped 2 bases, with 17 bases sitting between them. From germline, CDR1 is ENHRY and CDR2 SYGVKD. The CDR3 sequence is CAIGATTAPTDTQYF. DNA for the CDR3: TGTGCCATCGGTGCGACTACGGCACCCACAGATACGCAGTATTTT.

This chain joins TRBV6-5 and TRBJ1-1, with 7 bases matching TRBD1. CDR1 and CDR2 from the germline V gene are MNHEY and SVGAGI. The CDR3 has 15 residues. V was clipped by 5 bases and J by 1 base; unmatched bases: 7. The CDR3 here is CASSQRDRRNTEAFF. In DNA, the CDR3 is TGTGCCAGCAGTCAAAGGGACAGACGGAACACTGAAGCTTTCTTT.

J is TRBJ2-5 and V is TRBV23-1; TRBD1 agrees at 8 bases. TRBV23-1 qualifies as an ORF whose function is uncertain. The V segment lost 8 bases and the J segment 5 bases; nucleotides outside the gene matches: 13. There are 15 residues in the CDR3. CDR3 nucleotides: TGCGCCAGCGAGTCGGGACAGGTTCGGAGGGAGACCCAGTACTTC. This codes for CASESGQVRRETQYF.

This sequence joins TRBV24-1 and TRBJ2-7; 9 bases are shared with TRBD1. The V gene's germline CDR1 is KGHDR and CDR2 SFDVKD. Trimming removed 2 bases from V and 7 bases from J; junction bases left unmatched: 14. The CDR3 spans 17 residues. In DNA, the CDR3 is TGTGCCACCAGTGATTCCGGGCCTAGGAACAGGGGGCATGAGCAGTACTTC. Amino acid sequence: CATSDSGPRNRGHEQYF.

This chain joins TRBV11-2 and TRBJ2-7; 7 bases map to TRBD1. V shed 2 bases, J shed 3 bases, and the junction held 4 bases outside the gene matches. The length of the CDR3 is 14 residues. Germline lookup yields CDR1 SGHAT and CDR2 FQNNGV. CDR3 in amino acids: CASSLRDRDYEQYF. DNA of the CDR3: TGTGCCAGCAGCTTAAGAGACAGGGACTACGAGCAGTACTTC.